This entry features one T cell receptor (beta chain) sequence. The antigen remains unidentified. The sample originates from a study of post-analysis software for immune sequencing data. Across the study: Secondary progressive, relapsing-remitting and progressive-relapsing multiple sclerosis were among the included disease courses. Study findings and constraints: Controls showed significantly higher normalized Chao1 diversity than did multiple sclerosis patients. TRBV5-6, TRBV5-1 and TRBV20-1 belonged to a set of about 5 TRBV segments that were more frequent in patients than controls.

CDR3 length: 15 amino acids. CDR1 SEHNR and CDR2 FQNEAQ come from the germline V gene (reference sequence). The V and J ends lost 4 bases and 2 bases respectively, with 13 bases between them. Unique molecular identifiers were present in the TCR beta cDNA libraries. cDNA molecules numbering roughly 0.5 million came from approximately 0.91 to 9.4 million T cells. TCRdb analysed the PCR reads with MiXCR anew, one entry per CDR3 protein. The sample yields about 820,000 distinct CDR3 sequences, about 50% seen once. The V call is TRBV7-9, the J call TRBJ2-3; possible D gene TRBD2, 6 bases. The TCR sequence derives from a girl between 5 and 17 years old with multiple sclerosis. Sample: blood. The CDR3 sequence is CASSSTSRLTDTQYF. CDR3 nucleotide sequence: TGTGCCAGCAGCTCCACTAGCCGCCTCACAGATACGCAGTATTTT.